The 20 T cell receptor beta chains reported below all come from one sample, sequenced in a study of Graves' ophthalmopathy and Graves' hyperthyroidism. Amplified TCR beta CDR3 regions were obtained using RNA transcripts as template. HTBI-primed RT-PCR formed the first round, and a multiplex PCR formed the second. One entry per CDR3 protein results from TCRdb running MiXCR on the multiplex PCR reads. The sample has roughly 600,000 distinct CDR3 sequences; under 40% are singletons. Sequencing used peripheral blood or thyroid tissue (not recorded which). These TCRs come from an adult man with Graves' hyperthyroidism.

The chain couples TRBV7-9 to TRBJ2-5, with D uncertain. V was pared by 4 bases and J by 5 bases, with 11 bases between. The CDR3 spans 13 residues. The germline V gene has CDR1 SEHNR and CDR2 FQNEAQ (reference sequence). In DNA, the CDR3 is TGTGCCAGCAGCTCACCACCGGTGGAGACCCAGTACTTC. This gives the protein CASSSPPVETQYF.

This clonotype was observed many times. The V gene is TRBV9, the J gene TRBJ2-5; 7 bases line up with TRBD1. The CDR3 length is 14 residues. CDR1 and CDR2 (germline): SGDLS, YYNGEE. Unmatched junction bases numbered 10, after V lost 6 bases and J lost 5 bases. The chain's CDR3 is CASTRQGLGETQYF. In DNA form, the CDR3 reads TGTGCCAGCACTCGACAGGGCTTGGGGGAGACCCAGTACTTC.

This clonotype appeared once. A single base separates this from a much larger clone, so it may be a read error. Because it lacks the conserved phenylalanine or tryptophan at the end, this CDR3 is likely a read error. The gene calls are TRBV24-1 and TRBJ1-2, with unresolved D. CDR3 length: 13 amino acids. Germline V gene data show CDR1 as KGHDR and CDR2 as SFDVKD. V was pared by 3 bases and J by 6 bases, with 10 bases between. The CDR3 bases are TGTGCCACCAGTGATATGGGCAAGGATGGCTACACCATC. Protein product: CATSDMGKDGYTI.

The V call is TRBV7-3, the J call TRBJ2-5; 12 bases map to TRBD2. The germline CDR1 and CDR2 sequences are SGHTA and FQGTGA. The V gene end was trimmed by 5 bases and the J gene end by 2 bases; junction bases not matched to a gene: 9. CDR3 length: 17 residues. CDR3 coding DNA: TGTGCCAGCAGCCAAGATGGACTAGCGGGGCAACAAGAGACCCAGTACTTC. Translated, it gives CASSQDGLAGQQETQYF.

V is TRBV10-2 and J is TRBJ1-5; no clear D gene. CDR3 length: 14 amino acids. With 4 bases removed from V and 3 bases from J, the gap between germline ends came to 10 bases. The V gene's germline CDR1 is WSHSY and CDR2 SAAADI. CDR3 in DNA: TGCGCCAGCAGTGTCGCGGGTGTCAATCAGCCCCAGCATTTT. It codes for CASSVAGVNQPQHF.

This clonotype was recorded at least ten times. The gene calls are TRBV10-3 and TRBJ2-7; 10 bases agree with TRBD1. The CDR3 consists of 15 residues. Germline lookup yields CDR1 ENHRY and CDR2 SYGVKD. Unmatched junction bases numbered 8, after V lost 2 bases and J lost 7 bases. CDR3 in amino acids: CAISETGQGEGEQYF. The CDR3 nucleotides are TGTGCCATCAGTGAGACCGGACAGGGGGAGGGGGAGCAGTACTTC.

There are a few counts of this clonotype. V gene TRBV7-8 combines with J gene TRBJ2-2, with D unclear. This CDR3 has 15 amino acids. The germline CDR1 and CDR2 sequences are SGHVS and FQNEAQ. Trimming removed 2 bases from V and 2 bases from J, with 9 bases in between. Written as DNA, the CDR3 is TGTGCCAGCAGCTTACGCTCTTACAACACCGGGGAGCTGTTTTTT. The encoded protein is CASSLRSYNTGELFF.

Ten or more counts support this clonotype. This chain links TRBV5-6 with TRBJ1-5; D ambiguous. The CDR3 runs to 18 residues. CDR1 and CDR2 from the germline V gene are SGHDT and YYEEEE. V was shortened by 0 bases and J by 6 bases, with 22 bases between the two germline ends. The CDR3 protein is CASSLGPENSYSGQPQHF. CDR3 bases: TGTGCCAGCAGCTTGGGACCTGAAAACTCGTATAGCGGTCAGCCCCAGCATTTT.

This clonotype appeared once. This may stem from a read error, because a much larger clone lies one nucleotide away. The chain uses TRBV7-9 and TRBJ2-7; 15 bases are shared with TRBD2. The germline CDR1 and CDR2 sequences are SEHNR and FQNEAQ (reference sequence). The CDR3 consists of 17 residues. Trimming at V came to 2 bases and at J to 7 bases, leaving 9 bases not matched to a gene. CDR3 nucleotide sequence: TGTGCCAGCAGCTTATCCGGGACTAGCGGGGGGAACAATGAGCAGTACTTC. It codes for CASSLSGTSGGNNEQYF.

The J gene is TRBJ2-5, the V gene TRBV20-1, with 8 bases lining up with TRBD1. Unmatched junction bases numbered 15, after V lost 4 bases and J lost 11 bases. This CDR3 is 14 amino acids long. Germline CDR1 and CDR2: DFQATT and SNEGSKA (reference sequence). Here the CDR3 DNA reads TGCAGTGCTAAACAGGGGGTAATCTACAATGAGCAGTACTTC. Translated: CSAKQGVIYNEQYF.

This clonotype has at least ten counts. CDR3 protein: CATSDHQNEKLFF. The DNA for the CDR3 is TGTGCCACCAGTGACCACCAAAATGAAAAACTGTTTTTT. The genes are TRBV24-1 and TRBJ1-4; D remains unclear. The CDR3 covers 13 residues. V lost 4 bases and J lost 5, with 7 bases in between. The germline gives CDR1 KGHDR, CDR2 SFDVKD.

This chain joins TRBV5-5 and TRBJ2-7; D perhaps matches TRBD2 (5 bases). The CDR3 contains 13 residues. Trimming removed 1 base from V and 3 bases from J, with 8 bases in between. Germline V CDR1 and CDR2: SGHKS, YYEKEE (reference sequence). The CDR3 DNA follows: TGTGCCAGCAGCTTGCGACTATACTACGAGCAGTACTTC. It translates to CASSLRLYYEQYF.

The chain links TRBV6-4 to TRBJ1-5, with D perhaps TRBD1 (6 bases). The CDR3 length is 15 residues. Trimming took 4 bases from V and 7 from J, leaving 17 bases between them. CDR1 and CDR2 from the germline V gene are MRHNA and SNTAGT. The CDR3 reads CASSVHQGLRQPQHF. CDR3 in DNA: TGTGCCAGCAGTGTCCATCAGGGGTTAAGACAGCCCCAGCATTTT.

This chain joins TRBV5-1 and TRBJ1-2, with TRBD1 matching 7 bases. The CDR3 is made up of 13 amino acids. V lost 0 bases, J lost 9 bases, and 5 bases stayed unmatched. Germline-derived CDR1 and CDR2 are SGHRS and YFSETQ. CDR3 sequence reads: CASSLVPGQSYTF. As DNA, the CDR3 is TGCGCCAGCAGCTTGGTGCCGGGACAGAGCTACACCTTC. Full variable domain (missing parts from reference TRBV5-1 and TRBJ1-2): KAGVTQTPRYLIKTRGQQVTLSCSPISGHRSVSWYQQTPGQGLQFLFEYFSETQRNKGNFPGRFSGRQFSNSRSEMNVSTLELGDSALYLCASSLVPGQSYTFGSGTRLTVV.

The V gene is TRBV7-9, the J gene TRBJ1-6; no firm D call. This CDR3 is 17 amino acids long. Germline CDR1 SEHNR, CDR2 FQNEAQ (reference sequence). The germline V and J ends were trimmed by 1 base and 0 bases, with 10 bases remaining between them. CDR3 in amino acids: CASSLDTASSYNSPLHF. Here the CDR3 DNA reads TGTGCCAGCAGCTTAGATACCGCTAGCTCCTATAATTCACCCCTCCACTTT.

This clonotype was seen more than once but under ten times. The genes are TRBV6-5 and TRBJ1-1; D might be TRBD1 (6 bases). This CDR3 has 16 amino acids. The V end lost 2 bases, the J end lost 1 base, and 14 bases lay between the germline ends. Germline CDR1 is MNHEY and CDR2 is SVGAGI. CDR3 protein: CASSYLRGGGNTEAFF. The CDR3 DNA reads as TGTGCCAGCAGTTACCTCAGGGGAGGGGGGAACACTGAAGCTTTCTTT.

This clonotype showed up just a few times. The rearrangement uses TRBV7-9 and TRBJ1-5, with no clear D. This CDR3 contains 13 residues. Germline V gene lookup returns CDR1 SEHNR and CDR2 FQNEAQ (reference sequence). The CDR3 sequence: CAGEEYSGQPQHF. DNA for the CDR3: TGTGCAGGAGAGGAGTACTCGGGACAGCCCCAGCATTTT.

The chain recombines TRBV7-9 with TRBJ2-7; D not resolved. V shed 2 bases and J shed 0 bases, with 11 bases lying between them. The CDR3 spans 15 residues. Germline V lookup: CDR1 SEHNR, CDR2 FQNEAQ (reference sequence). CDR3 region: CASSLYRDRSYEQYF. Here the CDR3 DNA reads TGTGCCAGCAGCTTATACCGTGACCGCTCCTACGAGCAGTACTTC.

This clonotype was counted ten times or more. The chain links TRBV5-1 to TRBJ1-1; no reliable D call. The CDR3 is 14 amino acids. CDR1 is SGHRS and CDR2 is YFSETQ in the germline V gene. Between the trimmed V and J ends, which lost 2 bases and 3 bases, there was a span of 11 bases. The CDR3 coding sequence is TGCGCCAGCAGCTTAACGCTCTCGCACACTGAAGCTTTCTTT. Protein product: CASSLTLSHTEAFF.

This clonotype came up many times. The V call is TRBV24-1, the J call TRBJ2-2, with D perhaps matching TRBD1 (6 bases). Germline values: CDR1 KGHDR, CDR2 SFDVKD. V lost 1 base, J lost 0 bases, and 14 bases lay in between. The CDR3 length is 18 residues. The CDR3 sequence: CATSDLGRDTANTGELFF. The CDR3 region has the DNA TGTGCCACCAGTGATTTAGGTCGGGACACAGCGAACACCGGGGAGCTGTTTTTT.